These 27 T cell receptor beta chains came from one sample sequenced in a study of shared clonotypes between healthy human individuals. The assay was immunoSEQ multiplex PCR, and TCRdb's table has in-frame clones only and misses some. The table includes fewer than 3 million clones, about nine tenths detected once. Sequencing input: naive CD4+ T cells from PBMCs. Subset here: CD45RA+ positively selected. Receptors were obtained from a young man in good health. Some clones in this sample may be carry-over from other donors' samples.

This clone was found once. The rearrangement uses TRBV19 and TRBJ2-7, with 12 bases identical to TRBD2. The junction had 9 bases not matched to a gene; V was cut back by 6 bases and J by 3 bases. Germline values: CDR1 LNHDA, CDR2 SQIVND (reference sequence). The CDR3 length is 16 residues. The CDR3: CASSKLTSGRIYEQYF. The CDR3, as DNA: TGTGCCAGTAGCAAGTTGACTAGCGGGAGAATCTACGAGCAGTACTTC.

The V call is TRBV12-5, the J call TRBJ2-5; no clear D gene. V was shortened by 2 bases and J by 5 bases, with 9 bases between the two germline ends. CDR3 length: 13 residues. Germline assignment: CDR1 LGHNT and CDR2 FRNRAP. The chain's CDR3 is CASGLTGYETQYF. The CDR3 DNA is TGTGCTAGTGGTTTGACGGGTTACGAGACCCAGTACTTC.

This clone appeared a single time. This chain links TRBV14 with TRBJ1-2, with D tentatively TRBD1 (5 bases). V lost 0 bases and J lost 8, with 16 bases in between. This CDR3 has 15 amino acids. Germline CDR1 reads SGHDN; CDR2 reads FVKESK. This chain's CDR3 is CASSQDQRGSYGYTF. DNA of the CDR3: TGTGCCAGCAGCCAAGATCAAAGGGGATCGTACGGCTACACCTTC.

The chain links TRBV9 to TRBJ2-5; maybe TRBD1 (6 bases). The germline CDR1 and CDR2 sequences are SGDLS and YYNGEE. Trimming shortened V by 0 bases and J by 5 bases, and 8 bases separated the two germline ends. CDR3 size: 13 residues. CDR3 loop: CASSVERGETQYF. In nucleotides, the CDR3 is TGTGCCAGCAGCGTAGAGAGGGGGGAGACCCAGTACTTC.

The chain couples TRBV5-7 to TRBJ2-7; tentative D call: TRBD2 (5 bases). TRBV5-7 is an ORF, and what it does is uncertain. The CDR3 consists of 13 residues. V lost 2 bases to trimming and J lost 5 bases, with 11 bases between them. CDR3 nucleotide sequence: TGTGCCAGCAGCTTCGTTCGGGGTGACGAGCAGTACTTC. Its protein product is CASSFVRGDEQYF.

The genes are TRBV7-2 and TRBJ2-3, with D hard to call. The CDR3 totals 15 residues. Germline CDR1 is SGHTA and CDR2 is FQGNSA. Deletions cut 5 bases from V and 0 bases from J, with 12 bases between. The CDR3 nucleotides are TGTGCCAGCAGCAAAAGGGCAGCAAGCACAGATACGCAGTATTTT. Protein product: CASSKRAASTDTQYF.

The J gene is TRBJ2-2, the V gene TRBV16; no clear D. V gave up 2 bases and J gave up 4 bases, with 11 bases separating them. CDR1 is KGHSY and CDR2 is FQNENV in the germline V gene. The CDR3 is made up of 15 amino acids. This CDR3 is CASSQRLAGTGELFF. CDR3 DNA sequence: TGTGCCAGCAGCCAACGGCTCGCCGGCACCGGGGAGCTGTTTTTT.

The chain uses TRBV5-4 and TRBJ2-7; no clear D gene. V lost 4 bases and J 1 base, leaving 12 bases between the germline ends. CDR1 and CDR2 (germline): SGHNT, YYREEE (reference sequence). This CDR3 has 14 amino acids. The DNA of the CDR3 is TGTGCCAGCAGCCCCCTTGGAGAATCCTACGAGCAGTACTTC. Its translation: CASSPLGESYEQYF.

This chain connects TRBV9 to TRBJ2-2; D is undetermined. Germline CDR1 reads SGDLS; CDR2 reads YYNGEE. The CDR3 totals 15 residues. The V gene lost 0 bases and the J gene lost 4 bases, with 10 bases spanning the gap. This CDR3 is CASSVEVVGTGELFF. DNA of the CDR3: TGTGCCAGCAGCGTAGAGGTGGTGGGCACCGGGGAGCTGTTTTTT.

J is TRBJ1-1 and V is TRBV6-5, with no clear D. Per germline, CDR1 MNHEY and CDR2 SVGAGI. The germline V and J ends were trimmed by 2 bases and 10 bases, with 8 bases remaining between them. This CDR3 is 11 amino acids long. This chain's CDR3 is CASSYGGIAFF. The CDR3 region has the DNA TGTGCCAGCAGTTACGGTGGGATAGCTTTCTTT.

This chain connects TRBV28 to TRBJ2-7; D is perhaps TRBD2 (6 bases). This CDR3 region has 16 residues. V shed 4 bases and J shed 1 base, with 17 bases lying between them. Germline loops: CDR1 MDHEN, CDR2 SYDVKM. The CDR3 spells CASSSPAEGQSYEQYF. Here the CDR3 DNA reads TGTGCCAGCAGTTCCCCGGCGGAGGGTCAATCCTACGAGCAGTACTTC.

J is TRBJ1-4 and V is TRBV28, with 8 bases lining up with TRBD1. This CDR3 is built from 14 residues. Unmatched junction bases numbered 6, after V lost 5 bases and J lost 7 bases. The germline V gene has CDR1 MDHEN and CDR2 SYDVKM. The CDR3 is CASSPDRAGEKLFF. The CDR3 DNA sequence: TGTGCCAGCAGTCCGGACAGGGCAGGTGAAAAACTGTTTTTT.

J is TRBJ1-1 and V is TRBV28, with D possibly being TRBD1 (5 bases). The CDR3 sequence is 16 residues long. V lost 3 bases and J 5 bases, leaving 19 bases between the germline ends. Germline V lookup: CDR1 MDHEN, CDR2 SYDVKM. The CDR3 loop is CASSFPLGGGRTEAFF. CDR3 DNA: TGTGCCAGCAGTTTCCCCCTCGGGGGGGGACGTACTGAAGCTTTCTTT.

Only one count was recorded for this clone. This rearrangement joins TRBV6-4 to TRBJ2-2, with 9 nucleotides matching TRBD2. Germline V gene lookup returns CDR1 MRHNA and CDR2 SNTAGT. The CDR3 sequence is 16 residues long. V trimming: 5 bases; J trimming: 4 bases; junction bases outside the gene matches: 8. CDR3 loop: CASSPSPTSGTGELFF. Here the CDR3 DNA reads TGTGCCAGCAGTCCCTCCCCGACTAGCGGCACCGGGGAGCTGTTTTTT.

The chain's CDR3 is CASSLYYRSGELFF. CDR3 bases: TGTGCCAGCAGCCTCTACTACCGCTCCGGGGAGCTGTTTTTT. This chain uses TRBV7-3 with TRBJ2-2; D is ambiguous. Per germline, CDR1 SGHTA and CDR2 FQGTGA. V was cut by 5 bases and J by 6 bases, with 13 bases left in between. The CDR3 has 14 residues.

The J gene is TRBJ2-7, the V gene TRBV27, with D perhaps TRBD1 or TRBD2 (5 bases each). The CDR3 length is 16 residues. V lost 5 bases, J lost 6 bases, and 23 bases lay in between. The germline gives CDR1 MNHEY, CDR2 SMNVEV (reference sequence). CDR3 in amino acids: CASSKGRLQYTPEQYF. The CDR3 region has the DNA TGTGCCAGCAGTAAGGGACGACTTCAATACACACCCGAGCAGTACTTC.

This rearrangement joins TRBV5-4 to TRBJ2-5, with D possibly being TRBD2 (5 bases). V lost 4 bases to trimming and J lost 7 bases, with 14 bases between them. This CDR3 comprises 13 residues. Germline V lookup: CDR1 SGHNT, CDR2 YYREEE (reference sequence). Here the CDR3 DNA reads TGTGCCAGCAGCCTGGACTTTTCAGGGACCCAGTACTTC. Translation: CASSLDFSGTQYF.

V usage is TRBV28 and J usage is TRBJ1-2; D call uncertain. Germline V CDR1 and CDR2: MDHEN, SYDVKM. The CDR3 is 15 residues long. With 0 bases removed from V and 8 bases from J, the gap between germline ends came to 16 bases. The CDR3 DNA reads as TGTGCCAGCAGTTTATGGAAAAGGGCAACTGTGGGCTACACCTTC. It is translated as CASSLWKRATVGYTF.

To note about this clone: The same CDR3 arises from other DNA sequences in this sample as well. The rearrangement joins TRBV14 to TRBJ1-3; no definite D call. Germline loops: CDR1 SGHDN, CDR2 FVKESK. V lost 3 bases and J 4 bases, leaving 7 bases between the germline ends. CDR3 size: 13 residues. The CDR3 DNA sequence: TGTGCCAGCAGCCAGGCGGGCGGAAACACCATATATTTT. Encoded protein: CASSQAGGNTIYF.

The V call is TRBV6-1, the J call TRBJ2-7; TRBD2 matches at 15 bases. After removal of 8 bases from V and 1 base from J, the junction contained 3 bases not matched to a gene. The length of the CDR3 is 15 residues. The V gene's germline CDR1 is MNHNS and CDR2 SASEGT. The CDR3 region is CASSGTSGGSYEQYF. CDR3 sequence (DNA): TGTGCCAGCTCCGGGACTAGCGGGGGGTCCTACGAGCAGTACTTC.

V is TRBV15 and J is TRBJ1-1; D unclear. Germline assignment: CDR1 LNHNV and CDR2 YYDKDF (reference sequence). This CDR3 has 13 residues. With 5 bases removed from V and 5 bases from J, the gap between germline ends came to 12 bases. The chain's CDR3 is CATSQKGRTEAFF. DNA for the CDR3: TGTGCCACCAGCCAAAAGGGAAGGACTGAAGCTTTCTTT.

The CDR3 loop reads CASSPTQGAVYEQYF. CDR3 nucleotide sequence: TGTGCCAGCAGCCCAACACAGGGCGCGGTATACGAGCAGTACTTC. The chain is built from TRBV7-7 and TRBJ2-7, with D maybe TRBD1 (6 bases). Germline loops: CDR1 SSHAT, CDR2 FNYEAQ (reference sequence). V was clipped by 5 bases and J by 4 bases, with 18 bases between them. CDR3 length equals 15 residues.

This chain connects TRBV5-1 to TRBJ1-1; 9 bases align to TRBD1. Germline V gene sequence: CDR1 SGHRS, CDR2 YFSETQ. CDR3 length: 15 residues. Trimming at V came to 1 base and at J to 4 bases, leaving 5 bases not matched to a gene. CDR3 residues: CASSLPGQGTTEAFF. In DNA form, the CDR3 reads TGCGCCAGCAGCTTGCCGGGACAGGGAACCACTGAAGCTTTCTTT.

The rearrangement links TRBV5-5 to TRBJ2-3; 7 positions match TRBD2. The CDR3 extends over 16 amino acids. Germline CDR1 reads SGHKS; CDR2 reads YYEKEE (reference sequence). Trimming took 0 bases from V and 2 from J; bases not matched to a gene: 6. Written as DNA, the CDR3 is TGTGCCAGCAGCTTGGGAACAGCGGGATTCACAGATACGCAGTATTTT. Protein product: CASSLGTAGFTDTQYF. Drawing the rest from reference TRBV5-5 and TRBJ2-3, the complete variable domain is DAGVTQSPTHLIKTRGQQVTLRCSPISGHKSVSWYQQVLGQGPQFIFQYYEKEERGRGNFPDRFSARQFPNYSSELNVNALLLGDSALYLCASSLGTAGFTDTQYFGPGTRLTVL.

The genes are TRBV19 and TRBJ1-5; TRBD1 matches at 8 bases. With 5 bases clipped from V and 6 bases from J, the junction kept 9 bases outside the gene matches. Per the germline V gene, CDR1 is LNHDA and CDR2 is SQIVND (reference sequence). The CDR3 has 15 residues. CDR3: CASSDPRTGIQPQHF. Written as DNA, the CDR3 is TGTGCCAGTAGTGATCCAAGGACAGGGATTCAGCCCCAGCATTTT.

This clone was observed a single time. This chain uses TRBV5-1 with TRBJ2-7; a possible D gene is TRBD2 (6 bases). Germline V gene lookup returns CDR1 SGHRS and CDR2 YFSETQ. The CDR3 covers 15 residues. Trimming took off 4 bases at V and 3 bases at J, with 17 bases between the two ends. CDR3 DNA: TGCGCCAGCAGCCTGGAAGGACTACCCCTCTACGAGCAGTACTTC. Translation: CASSLEGLPLYEQYF.

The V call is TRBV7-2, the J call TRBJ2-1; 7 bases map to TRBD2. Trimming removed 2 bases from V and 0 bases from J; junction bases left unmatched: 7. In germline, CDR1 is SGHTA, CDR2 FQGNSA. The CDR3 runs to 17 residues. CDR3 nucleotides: TGTGCCAGCAGCTTATACGGGACGGGAGGCTCCTACAATGAGCAGTTCTTC. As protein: CASSLYGTGGSYNEQFF.